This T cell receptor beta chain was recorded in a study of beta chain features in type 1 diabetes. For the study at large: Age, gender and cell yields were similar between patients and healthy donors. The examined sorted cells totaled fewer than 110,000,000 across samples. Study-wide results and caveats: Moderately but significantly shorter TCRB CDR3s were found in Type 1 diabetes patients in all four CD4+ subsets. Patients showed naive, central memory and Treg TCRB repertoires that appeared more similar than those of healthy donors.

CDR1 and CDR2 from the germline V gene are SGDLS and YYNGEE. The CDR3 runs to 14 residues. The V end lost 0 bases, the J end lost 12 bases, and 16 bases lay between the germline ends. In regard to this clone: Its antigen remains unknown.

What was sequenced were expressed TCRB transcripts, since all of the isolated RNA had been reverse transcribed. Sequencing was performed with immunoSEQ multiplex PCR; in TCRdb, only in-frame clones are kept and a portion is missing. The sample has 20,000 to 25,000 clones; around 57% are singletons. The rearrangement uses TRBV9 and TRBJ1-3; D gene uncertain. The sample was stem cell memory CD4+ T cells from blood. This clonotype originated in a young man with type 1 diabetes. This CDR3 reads CASSVVANPTVIYF. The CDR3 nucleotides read TGTGCCAGCAGCGTAGTTGCCAACCCCACGGTCATATATTTT.